The T cell receptor beta chain described here comes from a study of vaccination effects on CD4 cells after COVID-19. Study at large: Within the ViraFEST assay, antigen-specific CD4+ T cells underwent expansion with viral peptide pools prior to sequencing.

Profiled with immunoSEQ multiplex PCR; TCRdb holds only in-frame clones, not every one. This table has under 40,000 clones, about four fifths appearing once. When less than 11 days of culture had elapsed, CD4+ T cells were isolated. Nucleocapsid antibodies were negative in the vaccine recipients, who had never had SARS-CoV-2 infection. In the cultures, half the medium was exchanged for IL-2 medium on days 3 and 7. In regard to this clone: Its antigen is still unknown.

Germline-derived CDR1 and CDR2 are SGDLS and YYNGEE. Trimming pared 3 bases from V and 1 base from J, leaving 13 bases between. This CDR3 has 15 amino acids. This specimen consisted of CD4+ T cells from PBMCs cultured without peptide, obtained before COVID-19 vaccination. The sequence was obtained from a human donor who received a COVID-19 vaccine. This chain uses TRBV9 with TRBJ1-1; maybe TRBD1 (5 bases). For the CDR3, the DNA is TGTGCCAGCAGCGCGGGACTTGATAGGAACACTGAAGCTTTCTTT. This encodes CASSAGLDRNTEAFF.